A selection of T cell receptor beta chains follows, all from one sample in a study of T-cell reconstitution after alpha-beta-depleted transplantation in children. From the PCR reads, TCRdb called clonotypes with MiXCR, one entry per CDR3 protein. The data contain approximately 190,000 distinct CDR3 sequences, 6.3% of them seen just once; the ten biggest clones take up approximately 4.1%. This material consisted of PBMCs, taken before TCRalphabeta/CD19-depleted stem cell transplant. The receptors shown here come from a girl under three years old with combined immunodeficiency, due to receive a stem cell transplant. Each CDR3 is given with its conserved first and last residue. Each record gives: CDR3 DNA, CDR3 protein, V gene, clone size, D gene, J gene. A D gene is named only where the DNA matches it firmly. Clone size is shown for a subset of rows, as once, few, many or a class of expanded clone.

DNA: TGTGCCAGCGGGACGAGGGGGTACAATGAGCAGTTCTTC; CDR3: CASGTRGYNEQFF; V: TRBV7-8; size: few; D: NA; J: TRBJ2-1
DNA: TGCGCCAGCAGCACCGGGACAGGGGGCAACTACGAGCAGTACTTC; CDR3: CASSTGTGGNYEQYF; V: TRBV5-1; size: many; D: TRBD1; J: TRBJ2-7
DNA: TGTGCCAGCAGCCGGACCGGGACAGGGGACCACGAGCAGTACTTC; CDR3: CASSRTGTGDHEQYF; V: TRBV7-6; size: NA; D: TRBD1; J: TRBJ2-7
DNA: TGTGCCTGGAGTATCCTCCCCCCGGAGACCCAGTACTTC; CDR3: CAWSILPPETQYF; V: TRBV30; size: NA; D: NA; J: TRBJ2-5
DNA: TGTGCCAGCAGCCCACAGGGAGGGCCCTACGAGCAGTACTTC; CDR3: CASSPQGGPYEQYF; V: TRBV7-3; size: few; D: NA; J: TRBJ2-7
DNA: TGTGCCAGCAGGGCATGGGTGGATACGCAGTATTTT; CDR3: CASRAWVDTQYF; V: TRBV12-3/TRBV12-4; size: many; D: NA; J: TRBJ2-3
DNA: TGTGCCAGCACAGAGGGGAGTCAAGAGACCCAGTACTTC; CDR3: CASTEGSQETQYF; V: TRBV5-6; size: many; D: NA; J: TRBJ2-5
DNA: TGTGCCAGCAGTTTGGTTCAGGGCACAGATACGCAGTATTTT; CDR3: CASSLVQGTDTQYF; V: TRBV6-5; size: many; D: NA; J: TRBJ2-3
DNA: TGTGCCAGCAGCTTGTCAGGGAGCTTGGATGGCTACACCTTC; CDR3: CASSLSGSLDGYTF; V: TRBV7-9; size: many; D: NA; J: TRBJ1-2
DNA: TGTGCCAGCAGTCGTTTACTAGCGGGGGCCAATGAGCAGTTCTTC; CDR3: CASSRLLAGANEQFF; V: TRBV3-1; size: many; D: TRBD2; J: TRBJ2-1
DNA: TGCAGCGTTGAAGGGGGAGGGGGCTTTTATGGCTACACCTTC; CDR3: CSVEGGGGFYGYTF; V: TRBV29-1; size: many; D: TRBD1; J: TRBJ1-2
DNA: TGTGCCATCTGTCTAAAAGGGACTAGCGGGGAATTTTTCGGAGAGACCCAGTACTTC; CDR3: CAICLKGTSGEFFGETQYF; V: TRBV2; size: NA; D: TRBD2; J: TRBJ2-5
DNA: TGTGCCAGCAGCGTTTCCGGACAGGGGACTGAAGCTTTCTTT; CDR3: CASSVSGQGTEAFF; V: TRBV9; size: many; D: TRBD1; J: TRBJ1-1
DNA: TGTGCCAGCATGCAGGGGGAGCTGTTTTTT; CDR3: CASMQGELFF; V: TRBV7-9; size: many; D: NA; J: TRBJ2-2
DNA: TGCAGCGTTGCCCCCGTAAGGGGAGATACGCAGTATTTT; CDR3: CSVAPVRGDTQYF; V: TRBV29-1; size: many; D: NA; J: TRBJ2-3
DNA: TGTGCCAGTAGTCCTGGGGGACTAGGCTTCTACAATGAGCAGTTCTTC; CDR3: CASSPGGLGFYNEQFF; V: TRBV19; size: NA; D: TRBD2; J: TRBJ2-1
DNA: TGTGCCACCAGTGATGGACTAAAGGGGGGCACAGATACGCAGTATTTT; CDR3: CATSDGLKGGTDTQYF; V: TRBV24-1; size: many; D: NA; J: TRBJ2-3
DNA: TGTGCCAGCAGTCTAAGACAGGGGGTGGCCCCTCGACTCCAAGAGACCCAGTACTTC; CDR3: CASSLRQGVAPRLQETQYF; V: TRBV2; size: NA; D: TRBD1; J: TRBJ2-5
DNA: TGCAGTGCTAGAGATACAGGCGAACCCTACTATGGCTACACCTTC; CDR3: CSARDTGEPYYGYTF; V: TRBV20-1; size: many; D: NA; J: TRBJ1-2
DNA: TGTGCCAGCAGCTTACGAGGGGCCTCCTACGAGCAGTACTTC; CDR3: CASSLRGASYEQYF; V: TRBV7-6; size: many; D: NA; J: TRBJ2-7
DNA: TGCAGTGCGTATCCGGGACTGGGAACAGAGACCCAGTACTTC; CDR3: CSAYPGLGTETQYF; V: TRBV20-1; size: many; D: NA; J: TRBJ2-5
DNA: TGTGCCAGCAGCCAGGCAGGGGAAACTGAAGCTTTCTTT; CDR3: CASSQAGETEAFF; V: TRBV6-6; size: many; D: NA; J: TRBJ1-1
DNA: TGCAGTGCTAGACAGGTTAGGTCCTACAATGAGCAGTTCTTC; CDR3: CSARQVRSYNEQFF; V: TRBV20-1; size: NA; D: NA; J: TRBJ2-1
DNA: TGTGCCAGCAGCCTATTAGCATACGGGGGGGTCAATGAGCAGTTCTTC; CDR3: CASSLLAYGGVNEQFF; V: TRBV7-3; size: NA; D: TRBD2; J: TRBJ2-1
DNA: TGTGCCAGTACCCGCGCAGGGAAGAACACTGAAGCTTTCTTT; CDR3: CASTRAGKNTEAFF; V: TRBV19; size: few; D: NA; J: TRBJ1-1
DNA: TGTGCCAGCAGCTCCGGGACAGGAACTTCGGAGGAGCAGTACTTC; CDR3: CASSSGTGTSEEQYF; V: TRBV7-9; size: many; D: TRBD1; J: TRBJ2-7
DNA: TGTGCCACCACGCCGGGGTCCGACGCTGGGGCCAACGTCCTGACTTTC; CDR3: CATTPGSDAGANVLTF; V: TRBV10-3; size: many; D: NA; J: TRBJ2-6
DNA: TGTGCCAGCAGCCTGAGGGGGGGGCGCAGGACAGATACGCAGTATTTT; CDR3: CASSLRGGRRTDTQYF; V: TRBV7-3; size: many; D: NA; J: TRBJ2-3